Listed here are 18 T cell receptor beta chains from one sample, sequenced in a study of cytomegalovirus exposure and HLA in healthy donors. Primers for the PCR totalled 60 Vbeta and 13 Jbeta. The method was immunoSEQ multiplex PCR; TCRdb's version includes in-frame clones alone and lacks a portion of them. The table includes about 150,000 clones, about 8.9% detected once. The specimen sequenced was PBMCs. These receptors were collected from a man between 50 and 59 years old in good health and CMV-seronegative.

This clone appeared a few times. The CDR3: CASSPPWTSSGKTYNEQFF. The CDR3 region has the DNA TGTGCCAGCAGCCCCCCCTGGACTAGCTCGGGGAAAACTTACAATGAGCAGTTCTTC. V is TRBV9 and J is TRBJ2-1, with 8 bases lining up with TRBD2. Germline V gene data show CDR1 as SGDLS and CDR2 as YYNGEE. The CDR3 length is 19 residues. V was clipped by 4 bases and J by 4 bases; unmatched bases: 19.

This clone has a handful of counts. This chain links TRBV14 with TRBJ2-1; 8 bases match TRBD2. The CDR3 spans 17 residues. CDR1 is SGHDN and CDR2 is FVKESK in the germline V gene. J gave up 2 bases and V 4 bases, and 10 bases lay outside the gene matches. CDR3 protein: CASSPTLIGRAYNEQFF. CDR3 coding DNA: TGTGCCAGCAGCCCGACGTTAATCGGGAGGGCCTACAATGAGCAGTTCTTC.

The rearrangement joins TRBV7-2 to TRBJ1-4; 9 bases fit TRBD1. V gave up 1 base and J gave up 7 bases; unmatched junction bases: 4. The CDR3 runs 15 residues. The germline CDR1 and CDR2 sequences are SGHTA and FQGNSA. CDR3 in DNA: TGTGCCAGCAGCTTAGGGGACAGGGCGAGTGAAAAACTGTTTTTT. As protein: CASSLGDRASEKLFF.

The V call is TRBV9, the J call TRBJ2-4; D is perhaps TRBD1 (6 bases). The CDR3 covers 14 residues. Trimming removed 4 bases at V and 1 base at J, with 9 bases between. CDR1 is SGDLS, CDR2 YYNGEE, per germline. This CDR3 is CASSRDIAKNIQYF. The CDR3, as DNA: TGTGCCAGCAGCCGGGACATCGCCAAAAACATTCAGTACTTC.

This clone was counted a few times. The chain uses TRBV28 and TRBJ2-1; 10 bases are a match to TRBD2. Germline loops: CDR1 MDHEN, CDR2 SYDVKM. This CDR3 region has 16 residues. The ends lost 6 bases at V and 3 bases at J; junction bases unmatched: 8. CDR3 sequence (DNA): TGTGCCAGCAGAGCCCATAGCGGGAGGAACTACAATGAGCAGTTCTTC. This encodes CASRAHSGRNYNEQFF.

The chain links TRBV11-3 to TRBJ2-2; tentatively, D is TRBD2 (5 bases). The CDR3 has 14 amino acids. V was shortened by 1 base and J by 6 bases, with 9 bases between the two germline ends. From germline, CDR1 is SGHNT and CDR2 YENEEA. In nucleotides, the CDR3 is TGTGCCAGCAGCTTAGGGCTAGCCGCCGGGGAGCTGTTTTTT. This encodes CASSLGLAAGELFF.

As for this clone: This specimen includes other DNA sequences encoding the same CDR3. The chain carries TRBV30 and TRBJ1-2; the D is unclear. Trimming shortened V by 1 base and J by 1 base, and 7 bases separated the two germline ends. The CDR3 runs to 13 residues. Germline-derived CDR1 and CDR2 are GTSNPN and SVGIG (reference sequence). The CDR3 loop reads CAWSGGSNYGYTF. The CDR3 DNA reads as TGTGCCTGGAGTGGCGGCAGTAACTATGGCTACACCTTC.

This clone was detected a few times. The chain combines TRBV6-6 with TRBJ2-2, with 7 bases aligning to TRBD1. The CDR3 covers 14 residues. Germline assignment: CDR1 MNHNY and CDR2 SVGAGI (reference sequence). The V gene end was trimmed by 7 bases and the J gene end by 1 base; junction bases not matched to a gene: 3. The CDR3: CASNRQGNTGELFF. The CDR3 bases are TGTGCCAGCAATAGACAGGGGAACACCGGGGAGCTGTTTTTT.

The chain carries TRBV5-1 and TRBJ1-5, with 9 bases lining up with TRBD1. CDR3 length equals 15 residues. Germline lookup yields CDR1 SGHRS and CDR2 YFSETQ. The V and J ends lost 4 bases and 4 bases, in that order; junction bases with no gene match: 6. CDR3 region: CASSAQGARNQPQHF. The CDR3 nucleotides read TGCGCCAGCAGCGCACAGGGGGCTCGAAATCAGCCCCAGCATTTT.

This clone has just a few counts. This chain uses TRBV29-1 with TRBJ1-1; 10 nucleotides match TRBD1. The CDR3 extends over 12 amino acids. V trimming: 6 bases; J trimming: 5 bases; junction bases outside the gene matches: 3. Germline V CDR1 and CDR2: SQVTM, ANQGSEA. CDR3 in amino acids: CSVGQGVTEAFF. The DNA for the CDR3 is TGCAGCGTCGGACAGGGGGTAACTGAAGCTTTCTTT.

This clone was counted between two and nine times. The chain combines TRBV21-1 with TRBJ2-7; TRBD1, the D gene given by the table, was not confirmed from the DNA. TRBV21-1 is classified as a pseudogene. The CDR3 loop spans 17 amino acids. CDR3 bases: TGTGCCAGCACTGGGGGACATGCGAATACTAGCTCCTACGAGCAGTACTTC. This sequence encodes CASTGGHANTSSYEQYF.

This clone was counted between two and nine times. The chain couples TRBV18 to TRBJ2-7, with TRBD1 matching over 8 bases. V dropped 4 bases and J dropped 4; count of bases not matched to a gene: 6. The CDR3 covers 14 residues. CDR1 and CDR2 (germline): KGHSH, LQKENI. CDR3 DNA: TGTGCCAGCTCACTCGGACAGGGATCATACGAGCAGTACTTC. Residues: CASSLGQGSYEQYF.

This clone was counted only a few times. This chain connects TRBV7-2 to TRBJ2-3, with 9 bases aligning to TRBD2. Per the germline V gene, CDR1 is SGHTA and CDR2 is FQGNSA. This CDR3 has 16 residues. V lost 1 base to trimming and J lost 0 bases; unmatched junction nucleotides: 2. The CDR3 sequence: CASSLGLAASTDTQYF. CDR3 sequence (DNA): TGTGCCAGCAGCTTAGGACTAGCGGCCAGCACAGATACGCAGTATTTT.

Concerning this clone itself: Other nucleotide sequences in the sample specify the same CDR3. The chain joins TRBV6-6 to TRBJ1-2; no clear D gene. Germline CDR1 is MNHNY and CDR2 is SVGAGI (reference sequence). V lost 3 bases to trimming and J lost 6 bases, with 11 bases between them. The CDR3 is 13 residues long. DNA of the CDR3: TGTGCCAGCAGTTATACGGGAGGCAATGGCTACACCTTC. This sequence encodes CASSYTGGNGYTF.

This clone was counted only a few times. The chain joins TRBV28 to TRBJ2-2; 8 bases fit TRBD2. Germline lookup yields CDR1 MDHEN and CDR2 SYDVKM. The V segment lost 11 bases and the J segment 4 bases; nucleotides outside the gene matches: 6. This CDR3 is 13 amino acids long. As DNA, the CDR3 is TGTGCCGGTGCGCGGGAGGTCACCGGGGAGCTGTTTTTT. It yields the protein CAGAREVTGELFF.

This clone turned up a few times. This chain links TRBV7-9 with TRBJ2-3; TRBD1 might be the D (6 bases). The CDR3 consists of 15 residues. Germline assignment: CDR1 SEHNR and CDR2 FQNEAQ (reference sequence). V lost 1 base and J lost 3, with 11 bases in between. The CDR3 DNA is TGTGCCAGCAGCTTAGTCCAGGGGAGAACAGATACGCAGTATTTT. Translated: CASSLVQGRTDTQYF.

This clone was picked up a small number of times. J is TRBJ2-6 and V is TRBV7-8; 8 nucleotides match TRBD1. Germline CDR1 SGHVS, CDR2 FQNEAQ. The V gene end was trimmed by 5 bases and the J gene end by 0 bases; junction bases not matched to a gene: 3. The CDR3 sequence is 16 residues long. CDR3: CASSGQGRSGANVLTF. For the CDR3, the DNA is TGTGCCAGCAGCGGACAGGGACGCTCTGGGGCCAACGTCCTGACTTTC.

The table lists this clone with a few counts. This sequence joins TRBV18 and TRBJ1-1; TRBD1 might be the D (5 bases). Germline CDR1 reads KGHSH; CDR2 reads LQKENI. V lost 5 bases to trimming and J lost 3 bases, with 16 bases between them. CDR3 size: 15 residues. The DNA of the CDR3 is TGTGCCAGCTCAGCCAGGGATCTAAGGGACACTGAAGCTTTCTTT. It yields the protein CASSARDLRDTEAFF.